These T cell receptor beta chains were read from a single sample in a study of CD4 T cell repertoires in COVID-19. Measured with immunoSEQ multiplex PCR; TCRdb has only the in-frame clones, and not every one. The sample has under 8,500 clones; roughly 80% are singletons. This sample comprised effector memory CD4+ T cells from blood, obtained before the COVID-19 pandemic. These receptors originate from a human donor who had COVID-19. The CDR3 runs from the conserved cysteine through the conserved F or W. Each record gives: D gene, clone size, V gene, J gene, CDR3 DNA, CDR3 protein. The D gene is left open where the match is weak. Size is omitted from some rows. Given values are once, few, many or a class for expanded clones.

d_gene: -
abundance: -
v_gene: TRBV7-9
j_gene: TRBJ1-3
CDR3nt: TGTGCCAGCAGCTTAAAGGAGAACACCATATATTTT
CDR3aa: CASSLKENTIYF

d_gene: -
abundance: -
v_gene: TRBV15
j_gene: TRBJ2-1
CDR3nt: TGTGCCACCAGCAGAGATCAGTCAAGACATTATCCGCATGAGCAGTTCTTC
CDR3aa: CATSRDQSRHYPHEQFF

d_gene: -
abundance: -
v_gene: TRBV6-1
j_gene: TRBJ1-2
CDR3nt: TGTGCCAGCGGCATATATGGCTACACCTTC
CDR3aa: CASGIYGYTF

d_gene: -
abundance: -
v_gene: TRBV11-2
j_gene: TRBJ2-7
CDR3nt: TGTGCCAGCAGCTTAGGGCAGCGGAGCTCCTACGAGCAGTACTTC
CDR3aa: CASSLGQRSSYEQYF

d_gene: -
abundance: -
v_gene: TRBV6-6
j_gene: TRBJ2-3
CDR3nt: TGTGCCAGCAGCCCACACACAGATACGCAGTATTTT
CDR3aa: CASSPHTDTQYF

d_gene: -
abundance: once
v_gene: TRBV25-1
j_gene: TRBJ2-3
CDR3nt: TGTGCCAGCAGTGAACGGGTAGCGGAGAAGGGGAGCACAGATACGCAGTATTTT
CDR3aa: CASSERVAEKGSTDTQYF

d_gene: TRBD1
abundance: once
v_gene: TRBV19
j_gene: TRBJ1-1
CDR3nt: TGTGCCAGTAGAAAGGGCAGGGGGACCACTGAAGCTTTCTTT
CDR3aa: CASRKGRGTTEAFF

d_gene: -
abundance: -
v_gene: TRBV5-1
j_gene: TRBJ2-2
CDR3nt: TGCGCCAGCAGCTCCCTAGATAACACCGGGGAGCTGTTTTTT
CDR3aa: CASSSLDNTGELFF

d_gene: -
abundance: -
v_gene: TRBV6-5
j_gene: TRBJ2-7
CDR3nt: TGTGCCAGCACCACTCGTAAGGGGGGGAATCACGAGCAGTACTTC
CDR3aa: CASTTRKGGNHEQYF

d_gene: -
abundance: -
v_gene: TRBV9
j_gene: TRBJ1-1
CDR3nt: TGTGCCAGCAGCGTCCAGGGGAACACTGAAGCTTTCTTT
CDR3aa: CASSVQGNTEAFF

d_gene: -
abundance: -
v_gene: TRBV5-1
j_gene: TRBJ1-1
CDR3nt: TGCGCCAGCAGCCCTTCCGGGGGGACTGAAGCTTTCTTT
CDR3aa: CASSPSGGTEAFF

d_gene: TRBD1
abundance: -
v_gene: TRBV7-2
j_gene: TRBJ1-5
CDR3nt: TGTGCCAGCAGCTATCGACAGGGAAGTCAGCCCCAGCATTTT
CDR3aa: CASSYRQGSQPQHF

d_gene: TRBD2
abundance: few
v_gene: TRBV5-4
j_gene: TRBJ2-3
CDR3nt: TGTGCCAGCAGCTTGGCAGCGGGGGGGCGCACAGATACGCAGTATTTT
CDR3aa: CASSLAAGGRTDTQYF

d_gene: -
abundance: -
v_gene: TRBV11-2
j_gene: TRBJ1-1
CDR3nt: TGTGCCAGCACCCTCGTTGGGGGGGCCTTGAACACTGAAGCTTTCTTT
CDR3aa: CASTLVGGALNTEAFF

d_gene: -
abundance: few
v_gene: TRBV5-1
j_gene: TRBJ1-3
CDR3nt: TGCGCCAGCAGCCCTTCGACTGGGAGCTCTGGAAACACCATATATTTT
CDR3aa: CASSPSTGSSGNTIYF

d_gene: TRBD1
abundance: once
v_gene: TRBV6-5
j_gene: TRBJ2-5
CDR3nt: TGTGCCAGCAGTTACACAGGGGGAGCCCAGTACTTC
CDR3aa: CASSYTGGAQYF

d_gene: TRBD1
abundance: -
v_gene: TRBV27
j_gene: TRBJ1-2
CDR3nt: TGTGCCAGCAGTATTACAGGGGCTAACTATGGCTACACCTTC
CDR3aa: CASSITGANYGYTF

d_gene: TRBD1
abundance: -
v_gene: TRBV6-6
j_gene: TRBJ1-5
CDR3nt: TGTGCCACAACGACAGGGGGGGGTCAGCCCCAGCATTTT
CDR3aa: CATTTGGGQPQHF

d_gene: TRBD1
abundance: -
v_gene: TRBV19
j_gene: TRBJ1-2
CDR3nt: TGTGCCAGTAGTCCAGGGGGCTATGGCTACACCTTC
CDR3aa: CASSPGGYGYTF

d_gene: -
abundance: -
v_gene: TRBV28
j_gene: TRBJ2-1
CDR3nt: TGTGCCAGCAGTTTAACTAGCCGAAGAGCTAGCTCCTACAATGAGCAGTTCTTC
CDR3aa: CASSLTSRRASSYNEQFF

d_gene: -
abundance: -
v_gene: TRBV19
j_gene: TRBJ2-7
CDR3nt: TGTGCCAGTAGTATTAAGGGCTTGCTAGCCCACGAGCAGTACTTC
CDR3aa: CASSIKGLLAHEQYF

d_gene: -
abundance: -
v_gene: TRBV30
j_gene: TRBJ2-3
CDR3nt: TGTGCCTGGGGGGGCAGGTTGGGGAACACAGATACGCAGTATTTT
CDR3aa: CAWGGRLGNTDTQYF

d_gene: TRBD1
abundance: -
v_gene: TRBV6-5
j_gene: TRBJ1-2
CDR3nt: TGTGCCAGCAGTCCGACAGGGGGCGACTATGGCTACACCTTC
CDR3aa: CASSPTGGDYGYTF

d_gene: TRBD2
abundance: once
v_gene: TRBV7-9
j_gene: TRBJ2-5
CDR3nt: TGTGCCAGCAGCTTAGACCTTGCCGGGAGGTACCAAGAGACCCAGTACTTC
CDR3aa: CASSLDLAGRYQETQYF

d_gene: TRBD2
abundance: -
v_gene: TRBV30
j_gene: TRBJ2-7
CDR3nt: TGTGCCTGGAGTGGGGGACTAGTGGACTACGAGCAGTACTTC
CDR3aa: CAWSGGLVDYEQYF

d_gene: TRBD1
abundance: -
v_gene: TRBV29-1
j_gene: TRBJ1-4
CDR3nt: TGCAGCTTCCGGGACAGTGGGAATGAAAAACTGTTTTTT
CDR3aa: CSFRDSGNEKLFF

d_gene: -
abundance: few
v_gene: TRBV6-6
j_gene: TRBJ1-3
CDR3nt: TGTGCCAGCAGTTTTGAGGCTTACTCTGGAAACACCATATATTTT
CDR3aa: CASSFEAYSGNTIYF

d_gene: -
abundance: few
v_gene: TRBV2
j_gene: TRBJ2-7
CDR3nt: TGTGCCAGTGGGGAGACCCTCACCTACGAGCAGTACTTC
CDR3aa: CASGETLTYEQYF

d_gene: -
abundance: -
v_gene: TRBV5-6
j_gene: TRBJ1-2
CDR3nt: TGTGCCAGCAGCTTCTTCCCCCGGGACAACTATGGCTACGCCTTC
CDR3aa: CASSFFPRDNYGYAF

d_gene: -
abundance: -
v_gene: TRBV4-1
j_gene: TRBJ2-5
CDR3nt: TGCGCCAGCAGCCAAGATGGGGCAGGGGCCGCCGGGCGGGAGACCCAGTACTTC
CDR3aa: CASSQDGAGAAGRETQYF

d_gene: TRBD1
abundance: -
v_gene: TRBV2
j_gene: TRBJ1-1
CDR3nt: TGTGCCAGAGCTGGGAACAGGGGCGACACTGAAGCTTTCTTT
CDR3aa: CARAGNRGDTEAFF

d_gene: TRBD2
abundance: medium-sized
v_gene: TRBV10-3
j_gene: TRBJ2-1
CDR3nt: TGTGCCATCAGTGAAGGTTCTAGCGGGGCATACAATGAGCAGTTCTTC
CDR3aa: CAISEGSSGAYNEQFF

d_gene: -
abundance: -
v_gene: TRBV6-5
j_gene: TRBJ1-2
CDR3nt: TGTGCCAGCAGTTACTCTTTAAACTCCAACTATGGCTACACCTTC
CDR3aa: CASSYSLNSNYGYTF

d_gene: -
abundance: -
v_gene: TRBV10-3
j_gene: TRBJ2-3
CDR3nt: TGTGCCATCAGTGAGGGGCAGGGCCGGAGAGATACGCAGTATTTT
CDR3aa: CAISEGQGRRDTQYF

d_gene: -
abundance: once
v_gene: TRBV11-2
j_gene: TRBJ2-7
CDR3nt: TGTGCCAGCAGCTTAGGGTATGCGGGCGAGCAGTACTTC
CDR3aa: CASSLGYAGEQYF

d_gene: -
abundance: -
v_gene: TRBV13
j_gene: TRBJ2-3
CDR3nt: TGTGCCAGCAGCGCCTACAGGACCTACACAGATACGCAGTATTTT
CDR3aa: CASSAYRTYTDTQYF

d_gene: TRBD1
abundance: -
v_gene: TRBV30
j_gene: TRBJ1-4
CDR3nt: TGTGCCTGGAGGGGGACAGGGTTCAACAATGAAAAACTGTTTTTT
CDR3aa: CAWRGTGFNNEKLFF

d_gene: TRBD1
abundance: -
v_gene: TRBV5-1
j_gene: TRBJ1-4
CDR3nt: TGCGCCAGCAGCTCGACAGGGGGCTTTGAAGCTAATGAAAAACTGTTTTTT
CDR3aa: CASSSTGGFEANEKLFF

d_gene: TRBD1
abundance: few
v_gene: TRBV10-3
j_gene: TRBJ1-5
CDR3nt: TGTGCCATCAGCCTGGACAGGGGCGGGAATCAGCCCCAGCATTTT
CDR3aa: CAISLDRGGNQPQHF

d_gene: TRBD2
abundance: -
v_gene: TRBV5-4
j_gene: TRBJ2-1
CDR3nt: TGTGCCAGCAGCACTAGCGGGGTATCCTACAATGAGCAGTTCTTC
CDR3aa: CASSTSGVSYNEQFF